This record looks at one TCR beta chain sequence and its context. Looked up from germline, CDR1 is SGHAT and CDR2 is FQNNGV. The CDR3 has 13 residues. V was cut by 1 base and J by 2 bases, with 4 bases left in between. TCRdb's copy holds only in-frame clones and misses some; the assay was immunoSEQ multiplex PCR. The sample consists of more than 95,000 clones, 60% to 80% of them appearing once. This sample stems from a study of blood T cell repertoires in COVID-19. Specimen: peripheral blood. The clonotype comes from a man older than 75 with COVID-19, enrolled during active disease. The chain uses TRBV11-2 and TRBJ2-3; no reliable D call. The CDR3 DNA reads TGTGCCAGCAGCTTAGCAGACACAGATACGCAGTATTTT. Translation gives CASSLADTDTQYF.